This T cell receptor (beta chain) was documented in a study of blood T cell repertoires in COVID-19. Study at large: Italy, Spain and the United States were the sources of the convalescent and acute COVID-19 samples. In each case, the material was cDNA or gDNA derived from T cells, B-cell-depleted T cells, or PBMCs.

The data were produced by immunoSEQ multiplex PCR, yet TCRdb's version contains in-frame clones alone and is incomplete. The data contain over 250,000 clones, around 84% of them singletons. The CDR3 runs 13 residues. Trimming at V came to 4 bases and at J to 6 bases, leaving 6 bases not matched to a gene. CDR1 is LNHDA and CDR2 is SQIVND in the germline V gene (reference sequence). The chain employs TRBV19 and TRBJ2-7; TRBD1 matches at 7 bases. Sequencing was done on a sample of peripheral blood. This TCR was recovered from a human donor with COVID-19, enrolled during active disease. The donor label of this sample is uncertain. The CDR3 reads CASSKGQLTEQYF. CDR3 in DNA: TGTGCCAGTAGTAAGGGACAGCTCACCGAGCAGTACTTC.